Below are 28 T cell receptor beta chains sequenced from a single sample in a study of OX40 agonist ivuxolimab in advanced cancers. Data came from immunoSEQ multiplex PCR; TCRdb stores just in-frame clones and leaves some out. The sample has fewer than 85,000 clones; 84% are singletons. The specimen comprised CD4+ or CD8+ T cells sorted from blood, sampled in a trial of the OX40 agonist ivuxolimab. The receptors shown here come from an adult with an advanced solid tumor such as melanoma, head and neck, liver or kidney cancer.

The genes are TRBV19 and TRBJ2-7; 13 positions agree with TRBD2. CDR1 is LNHDA and CDR2 is SQIVND in the germline V gene (reference sequence). The junction had 9 bases not matched to a gene; V was cut back by 5 bases and J by 5 bases. CDR3 length: 16 residues. This CDR3 reads CASSPRTSGRGDEQYF. CDR3 nucleotide sequence: TGTGCCAGTAGTCCCCGGACTAGCGGGAGAGGGGACGAGCAGTACTTC.

The chain combines TRBV28 with TRBJ1-2, with D unclear. The V end lost 6 bases, the J end lost 8 bases, and 7 bases lay between the germline ends. This CDR3 has 10 amino acids. Germline V gene lookup returns CDR1 MDHEN and CDR2 SYDVKM. As DNA, the CDR3 is TGTGCCAGCAGCAGCTGGGGCTACACCTTC. Translating gives CASSSWGYTF.

V and J are TRBV18 and TRBJ1-1; D remains ambiguous. The germline V and J ends were trimmed by 3 bases and 4 bases, with 9 bases remaining between them. Germline CDR1 and CDR2: KGHSH and LQKENI. The CDR3 covers 13 residues. The CDR3, as DNA: TGTGCCAGCTCACCTGACCTGAGCACTGAAGCTTTCTTT. It is translated as CASSPDLSTEAFF.

The rearrangement joins TRBV29-1 to TRBJ2-1, with a tentative D call TRBD2 (6 bases). Germline values: CDR1 SQVTM, CDR2 ANQGSEA. Trimming removed 6 bases at V and 7 bases at J, with 16 bases between. The CDR3 runs to 13 residues. This chain's CDR3 is CSVRDWLMNEQFF. The CDR3 nucleotides are TGCAGCGTCCGGGACTGGCTAATGAATGAGCAGTTCTTC.

This chain connects TRBV10-3 to TRBJ2-7, with D perhaps matching TRBD1 (6 bases). The CDR3 spans 14 residues. Trimming pared 6 bases from V and 3 bases from J, leaving 15 bases between. Germline values: CDR1 ENHRY, CDR2 SYGVKD. In nucleotides, the CDR3 is TGTGCCATCAGGGGGGACATCTCGGGCTACGAGCAGTACTTC. Protein: CAIRGDISGYEQYF.

This CDR3 is CASSYSQRHYGYTF. The CDR3 region has the DNA TGTGCCAGCAGTTACAGCCAGCGTCACTATGGCTACACCTTC. V usage is TRBV6-5 and J usage is TRBJ1-2; D ambiguous. Germline-derived CDR1 and CDR2 are MNHEY and SVGAGI. Trimming removed 2 bases at V and 3 bases at J, with 10 bases between. The CDR3 runs 14 residues.

The chain employs TRBV28 and TRBJ2-3; possibly TRBD2 for D (6 bases). V was shortened by 10 bases and J by 0 bases, with 11 bases between the two germline ends. The CDR3 runs to 13 residues. Germline CDR1 reads MDHEN; CDR2 reads SYDVKM. CDR3 in amino acids: CATSEGSTDTQYF. Written as DNA, the CDR3 is TGTGCCACCTCGGAGGGGAGCACAGATACGCAGTATTTT.

The V gene is TRBV5-1, the J gene TRBJ2-7; D gene unclear. The CDR3 runs 17 residues. Trimming took off 1 base at V and 2 bases at J, with 19 bases between the two ends. The germline CDR1 and CDR2 sequences are SGHRS and YFSETQ. The DNA of the CDR3 is TGCGCCAGCAGCTTGAACTCTCGGACGGTGGGCCCCTACGAGCAGTACTTC. Translation: CASSLNSRTVGPYEQYF.

There are many counts of this clone. The chain is built from TRBV12-5 and TRBJ1-1; D is unclear. Deletions cut 1 base from V and 3 bases from J, with 15 bases between. Germline CDR1 is LGHNT and CDR2 is FRNRAP. CDR3 length: 16 amino acids. The CDR3 is CASGLGLSQRYTEAFF. CDR3 bases: TGTGCTAGTGGTTTGGGTTTGAGCCAACGGTACACTGAAGCTTTCTTT.

This chain links TRBV5-1 with TRBJ2-7; TRBD1 agrees at 7 bases. V lost 6 bases and J lost 1; bases outside the gene matches: 7. This CDR3 has 14 residues. CDR1 and CDR2 from the germline V gene are SGHRS and YFSETQ. For the CDR3, the DNA is TGCGCCAGCACCCTTGGGGACAGATCCTACGAGCAGTACTTC. Protein: CASTLGDRSYEQYF.

The chain links TRBV7-8 to TRBJ2-1, with D perhaps matching TRBD2 (5 bases). Trimming pared 5 bases from V and 5 bases from J, leaving 22 bases between. Germline assignment: CDR1 SGHVS and CDR2 FQNEAQ. This CDR3 comprises 17 residues. The CDR3 spells CASSQWATRPPHNEQFF. In DNA, the CDR3 is TGTGCCAGCAGCCAGTGGGCAACTAGGCCTCCCCACAATGAGCAGTTCTTC.

The J gene is TRBJ2-7, the V gene TRBV28; weak D call: TRBD2 (5 bases). V lost 6 bases, J lost 4 bases, and 19 bases lay in between. The germline V gene has CDR1 MDHEN and CDR2 SYDVKM. This CDR3 has 15 amino acids. The CDR3 DNA follows: TGTGCCAGCAGACCTGGACTTCTGAATTTTTACGAGCAGTACTTC. This codes for CASRPGLLNFYEQYF.

In this sample, this clone turned up a few times. The gene calls are TRBV7-2 and TRBJ2-7; 9 nucleotides match TRBD1. The CDR3 totals 15 residues. CDR1 and CDR2 (germline): SGHTA, FQGNSA. Unmatched junction bases numbered 9, after V lost 6 bases and J lost 3 bases. The CDR3 coding sequence is TGTGCCAGCAGTACCCACCGGGGACAGGGCTACGAGCAGTACTTC. Protein product: CASSTHRGQGYEQYF.

This sequence joins TRBV18 and TRBJ2-5; 9 bases match TRBD2. The length of the CDR3 is 15 residues. From germline, CDR1 is KGHSH and CDR2 LQKENI. J lost 1 base, V lost 3 bases, and 3 bases had no gene match. CDR3 coding DNA: TGTGCCAGCTCACCTACTAGCGGGCTCCAAGAGACCCAGTACTTC. Residues: CASSPTSGLQETQYF.

This rearrangement joins TRBV19 to TRBJ1-5, with a possible D match to TRBD1 (6 bases). The CDR3 totals 14 residues. The germline V and J ends were trimmed by 7 bases and 3 bases, with 13 bases remaining between them. Per the germline V gene, CDR1 is LNHDA and CDR2 is SQIVND (reference sequence). Here the CDR3 reads CASILTGSNQPQHF. DNA of the CDR3: TGTGCCAGTATCTTAACAGGGTCCAATCAGCCCCAGCATTTT.

The V and J genes are TRBV6-1 and TRBJ1-5, with 7 bases aligning to TRBD1. Losses at the gene ends were 2 bases for V and 0 bases for J; bases not matched to a gene: 1. This CDR3 comprises 15 residues. In germline, CDR1 is MNHNS, CDR2 SASEGT. CDR3 DNA: TGTGCCAGCAGTGAACAGGGGGTTAGCAATCAGCCCCAGCATTTT. This gives the protein CASSEQGVSNQPQHF.

CDR3 amino acids: CASSPGGTEAFF. In DNA form, the CDR3 reads TGTGCCAGCAGTCCAGGGGGCACTGAAGCTTTCTTT. The J gene is TRBJ1-1, the V gene TRBV2; 7 bases are a match to TRBD1. V lost 5 bases, J lost 4 bases, and 1 base stayed unmatched. The length of the CDR3 is 12 residues. Germline lookup yields CDR1 SNHLY and CDR2 FYNNEI.

This sequence joins TRBV27 and TRBJ2-3; 8 nucleotides agree with TRBD1. V trimming: 8 bases; J trimming: 3 bases; junction bases outside the gene matches: 4. The CDR3 runs 13 residues. From germline, CDR1 is MNHEY and CDR2 SMNVEV (reference sequence). This CDR3 reads CASRGQGTDTQYF. The CDR3 nucleotides read TGTGCCAGCCGAGGACAGGGTACAGATACGCAGTATTTT.

This clone appeared a single time. The V call is TRBV6-1, the J call TRBJ1-2; D is unclear. V lost 2 bases to trimming and J lost 5 bases, with 9 bases between them. Germline V CDR1 and CDR2: MNHNS, SASEGT. This CDR3 has 13 amino acids. In nucleotides, the CDR3 is TGTGCCAGCAGTGAACGGATACTGTATGGCTACACCTTC. Its protein product is CASSERILYGYTF.

The V and J genes are TRBV5-4 and TRBJ1-2; no clear D. The CDR3 has 12 residues. V lost 1 base to trimming and J lost 6 bases, with 7 bases between them. Germline loops: CDR1 SGHNT, CDR2 YYREEE (reference sequence). CDR3: CASSLPTHGYTF. The CDR3 bases are TGTGCCAGCAGCTTGCCGACACATGGCTACACCTTC. The variable domain in full, completed from reference TRBV5-4 and TRBJ1-2, reads ETGVTQSPTHLIKTRGQQVTLRCSSQSGHNTVSWYQQALGQGPQFIFQYYREEENGRGNFPPRFSGLQFPNYSSELNVNALELDDSALYLCASSLPTHGYTFGSGTRLTVV.

The chain joins TRBV9 to TRBJ2-3; the D gene is possibly TRBD1 (6 bases). CDR1 and CDR2 from the germline V gene are SGDLS and YYNGEE. V dropped 4 bases and J dropped 1 base, with 22 bases sitting between them. CDR3 size: 18 residues. The CDR3 nucleotides read TGTGCCAGCAGCTTCTCGACAGGACTCCTAAGGGGCACAGATACGCAGTATTTT. This translates into CASSFSTGLLRGTDTQYF.

The chain links TRBV28 to TRBJ1-4; a possible D gene is TRBD1 (6 bases). V lost 7 bases and J 6 bases, leaving 15 bases between the germline ends. This CDR3 has 14 amino acids. Germline CDR1 and CDR2: MDHEN and SYDVKM. In DNA form, the CDR3 reads TGTGCCAGCACCGCGGACAGACTTGATGAAAAACTGTTTTTT. Translating it yields CASTADRLDEKLFF.

By share of the sample, this clone is medium-sized. The rearrangement uses TRBV2 and TRBJ2-3; 8 bases agree with TRBD2. The CDR3 length is 16 residues. Germline trimming cut 2 bases from V and 9 bases from J; bases unmatched to any gene: 13. CDR1 is SNHLY and CDR2 is FYNNEI in the germline V gene. CDR3 in DNA: TGTGCCAGCAGTGAACAGGGGTCAATAGCGGGGAGCACGCAGTATTTT. This sequence encodes CASSEQGSIAGSTQYF.

The chain joins TRBV4-2 to TRBJ2-5, with D unresolved. CDR1 and CDR2 (germline): LGHNA, YNFKEQ. CDR3 length: 13 residues. Trimming took 1 base from V and 5 from J, leaving 8 bases between them. The CDR3 coding sequence is TGTGCCAGCAGCCAAGGGGGTGTGGAGACCCAGTACTTC. As protein: CASSQGGVETQYF.

This chain uses TRBV6-6 with TRBJ1-1; D gene unclear. Germline lookup yields CDR1 MNHNY and CDR2 SVGAGI (reference sequence). This CDR3 has 14 residues. V shed 7 bases and J shed 5 bases, with 17 bases lying between them. CDR3 sequence reads: CASTKRAGRTEAFF. The CDR3 nucleotides read TGTGCCAGCACTAAAAGAGCGGGTCGGACTGAAGCTTTCTTT.

This clone appeared once. The CDR3 is CASGLETAWETQYF. CDR3 sequence (DNA): TGTGCTAGTGGTTTGGAGACGGCTTGGGAGACCCAGTACTTC. This rearrangement joins TRBV12-5 to TRBJ2-5; no clear D. The CDR3 runs to 14 residues. The V end was cut by 1 base, the J end by 5 bases, with 11 bases between. CDR1 and CDR2 (germline): LGHNT, FRNRAP. The full variable domain, completed using reference TRBV12-5 and TRBJ2-5, is DARVTQTPRHKVTEMGQEVTMRCQPILGHNTVFWYRQTMMQGLELLAYFRNRAPLDDSGMPKDRFSAEMPDATLATLKIQPSEPRDSAVYFCASGLETAWETQYFGPGTRLLVL.

Note on this clone: The sample holds other DNA sequences that translate to the same CDR3. This chain connects TRBV6-5 to TRBJ1-2, with D possibly being TRBD1 (6 bases). V lost 0 bases and J lost 8, with 7 bases in between. The germline gives CDR1 MNHEY, CDR2 SVGAGI. This CDR3 has 12 amino acids. Written as DNA, the CDR3 is TGTGCCAGCAGTTACTCGACAGGCGGCTACACCTTC. As protein: CASSYSTGGYTF.

This clone appeared once. The rearrangement joins TRBV7-3 to TRBJ2-1, with TRBD2 as a possible D gene (6 bases). The germline CDR1 and CDR2 sequences are SGHTA and FQGTGA. V lost 4 bases to trimming and J lost 7 bases, with 17 bases between them. The CDR3 is made up of 15 amino acids. CDR3 nucleotides: TGTGCCAGCAGCTCTCCGGGACTTCGCGCTAATGAGCAGTTCTTC. Translating it yields CASSSPGLRANEQFF.